Below, one T cell receptor (beta chain) is given with its context. Its antigen remains unknown. CDR1 SGHRS and CDR2 YFSETQ come from the germline V gene. Trimming removed 1 base from V and 8 bases from J, with 15 bases in between. The CDR3 totals 15 residues. These data originate in a study of graft-versus-host responses after intestinal transplantation. Findings and caveats of the study: There were GvH clones found in recipient marrow, and some of them appeared first in ileum or blood.

Graft material was processed, releasing intraepithelial and lamina propria lymphocytes. TCRdb's table, derived via immunoSEQ multiplex PCR, lists solely in-frame clones and lacks some. Altogether around 8,000 clones are present, nearly 85% being singletons, with the ten largest covering roughly a tenth. The material was ileum tissue, obtained approximately 19 weeks after transplant. This receptor was obtained from a human patient who received an intestinal transplant, so some T cells may come from the graft donor. The V gene is TRBV5-1, the J gene TRBJ1-4, with D unresolved. The CDR3 sequence is CASSLSLGMEEKLFF. The CDR3 DNA sequence: TGCGCCAGCAGCTTGTCTCTAGGGATGGAAGAAAAACTGTTTTTT.